This T cell receptor (beta chain) was recorded in a study of cytotoxic CD8 clonotypes in ibrutinib-treated CLL. The overall study: The subjects consisted of ten to twelve relapsed/refractory and over 14 treatment-naive individuals, with around 17 IGHV unmutated. The study's findings and limits: Public clonotypes (which were uncommon) either contracted or remained stable on treatment.

Remarks on this clone: What it binds is unknown.

The assay was immunoSEQ multiplex PCR, and TCRdb's table has in-frame clones only and misses some. The sample includes just under 70,000 clones, 68% seen only once; the top ten take approximately 5.2%. V trimming: 3 bases; J trimming: 5 bases; junction bases outside the gene matches: 8. Germline V gene data show CDR1 as SGDLS and CDR2 as YYNGEE. The CDR3 covers 16 residues. The source is a human donor with chronic lymphocytic leukemia. The gene calls are TRBV9 and TRBJ2-5, with 12 positions matching TRBD1. This specimen was PBMCs, taken after 12 months of ibrutinib treatment. CDR3 sequence reads: CASSAGDRGLQETQYF. The CDR3 bases are TGTGCCAGCAGCGCTGGGGACAGGGGGCTTCAGGAGACCCAGTACTTC.